A single sample gave rise to the 6 T cell receptor beta chains below, sequenced in a study of T cell responses to AZD1222 COVID-19 vaccine. Using immunoSEQ multiplex PCR, the repertoire was profiled, and TCRdb retains in-frame clones only, with some absent. The table records 120,000 or so clones, 70% to 90% of them present only once. The sequenced sample was peripheral blood, obtained on day 0 of AZD1222 vaccination. These TCRs come from an adult in good health.

V and J are TRBV6-1 and TRBJ2-7; weak D call: TRBD2 (6 bases). V lost 4 bases and J lost 1, with 17 bases in between. Germline CDR1 MNHNS, CDR2 SASEGT. The CDR3 spans 16 residues. The DNA for the CDR3 is TGTGCCAGCAGTGGGGAGGAACAGTCCGGATCCTACGAGCAGTACTTC. This sequence encodes CASSGEEQSGSYEQYF.

Within the sample, this clone is medium-sized. The rearrangement joins TRBV7-9 to TRBJ1-5; D unresolved. Germline V gene sequence: CDR1 SEHNR, CDR2 FQNEAQ (reference sequence). V lost 4 bases and J 6 bases, leaving 13 bases between the germline ends. This CDR3 has 14 amino acids. The CDR3 DNA follows: TGTGCCAGCAGCTCGGGTGGGTACGGTCAGCCCCAGCATTTT. Protein product: CASSSGGYGQPQHF. The full variable domain, with the rest looked up from reference TRBV7-9 and TRBJ1-5, is DTGVSQNPRHKITKRGQNVTFRCDPISEHNRLYWYRQTLGQGPEFLTYFQNEAQLEKSRLLSDRFSAERPKGSFSTLEIQRTEQGDSAMYLCASSSGGYGQPQHFGDGTRLSIL.

V gene TRBV2 combines with J gene TRBJ1-6; no reliable D call. V was trimmed by 2 bases and J by 9 bases, leaving 2 bases between them. The CDR3 runs 11 residues. From germline, CDR1 is SNHLY and CDR2 FYNNEI. The CDR3 nucleotides are TGTGCCAGCAGTGAAAGTTCACCCCTCCACTTT. This gives the protein CASSESSPLHF. The complete variable domain, with remaining parts taken from reference TRBV2 and TRBJ1-6, reads EPEVTQTPSHQVTQMGQEVILRCVPISNHLYFYWYRQILGQKVEFLVSFYNNEISEKSEIFDDQFSVERPDGSNFTLKIRSTKLEDSAMYFCASSESSPLHFGNGTRLTVT.

The chain has TRBV7-3 and TRBJ1-2; a possible D gene is TRBD1 (5 bases). CDR1 is SGHTA, CDR2 FQGTGA, per germline. The CDR3 contains 14 residues. Trimming pared 5 bases from V and 8 bases from J, leaving 18 bases between. CDR3 amino acids: CASSLGTAVQGYTF. The CDR3 DNA reads TGTGCCAGCAGCCTGGGGACGGCCGTGCAGGGCTACACCTTC.

J is TRBJ1-5 and V is TRBV27; a weak D match, TRBD1 (6 bases). The V end was cut by 5 bases, the J end by 1 base, with 15 bases between. From germline, CDR1 is MNHEY and CDR2 SMNVEV (reference sequence). This CDR3 region has 16 residues. The CDR3 region has the DNA TGTGCCAGCAGTCGCGGGGGTCAGGGGAGCAATCAGCCCCAGCATTTT. This gives the protein CASSRGGQGSNQPQHF.

This clone was detected once. This sequence joins TRBV7-2 and TRBJ1-1; possible D gene TRBD1, 5 bases. This CDR3 spans 13 amino acids. Trimming cost V 2 bases and J 1 base, with 5 bases left between them. Germline V gives CDR1 SGHTA, CDR2 FQGNSA. This CDR3 is CASSLQGNTEAFF. The CDR3, as DNA: TGTGCCAGCAGCTTACAGGGGAACACTGAAGCTTTCTTT. The full variable domain, completed using reference TRBV7-2 and TRBJ1-1, is GAGVSQSPSNKVTEKGKDVELRCDPISGHTALYWYRQSLGQGLEFLIYFQGNSAPDKSGLPSDRFSAERTGGSVSTLTIQRTQQEDSAVYLCASSLQGNTEAFFGQGTRLTVV.